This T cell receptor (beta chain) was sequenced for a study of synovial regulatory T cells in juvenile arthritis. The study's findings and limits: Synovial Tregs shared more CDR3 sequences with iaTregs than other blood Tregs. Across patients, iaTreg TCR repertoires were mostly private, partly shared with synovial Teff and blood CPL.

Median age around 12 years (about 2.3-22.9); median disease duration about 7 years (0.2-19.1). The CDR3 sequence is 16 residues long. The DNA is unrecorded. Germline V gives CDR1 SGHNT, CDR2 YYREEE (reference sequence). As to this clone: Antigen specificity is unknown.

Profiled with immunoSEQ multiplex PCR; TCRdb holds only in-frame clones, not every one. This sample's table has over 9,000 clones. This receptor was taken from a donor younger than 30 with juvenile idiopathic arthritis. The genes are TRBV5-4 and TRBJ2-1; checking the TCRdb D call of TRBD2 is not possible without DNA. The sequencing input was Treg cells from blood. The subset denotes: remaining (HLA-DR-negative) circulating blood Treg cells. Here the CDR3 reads CASSFGGLRSYNEQFF.